The clone carrying this T cell receptor (beta chain) was recorded at least ten times. The antigen remains unidentified. This record belongs to a study of breast tumors, draining lymph nodes, adjacent tissues. Overall study findings and caveats: Compared with lymph nodes, tumors were less diverse; compared with nontumor tissue, more. The data were judged consistent with most tumor T cells coming from lymph node and expanding in tumor.

This CDR3 is built from 11 residues. Trimming cost V 10 bases and J 5 bases, with 11 bases left between them. Germline values: CDR1 SGHAT, CDR2 FQNNGV. Via MiXCR, TCRdb re-called the multiplex PCR reads, giving one row per CDR3 protein. The table shows 20,000 to 30,000 distinct CDR3 sequences, with around 25% occurring only once. This rearrangement joins TRBV11-2 to TRBJ2-5; tentatively, D is TRBD2 (5 bases). The specimen was breast tumor tissue. The clonotype comes from a female donor with breast cancer. Some clones in this sample may be carry-over from other donors' samples. The CDR3 coding sequence is TGTGCCACCTTGAGAGGGGAGACCCAGTACTTC. It encodes CATLRGETQYF.